The 27 T cell receptor beta chains listed next were all sequenced from one sample in a study of blood T cell repertoires in COVID-19. Assay used: immunoSEQ multiplex PCR; TCRdb lists only in-frame clones, some missing. The sample includes 140,000 to 150,000 clones, around 84% of them seen just once. Sequenced sample: peripheral blood. These receptors were obtained from a human donor in a cohort sampled during active COVID-19.

The chain links TRBV5-1 to TRBJ2-2; unclear D gene. The CDR3 is 16 amino acids. V lost 0 bases, J lost 4 bases, and 13 bases lay in between. The germline CDR1 and CDR2 sequences are SGHRS and YFSETQ. This chain's CDR3 is CASSLAGLASTGELFF. CDR3 sequence (DNA): TGCGCCAGCAGCTTGGCGGGTTTGGCCTCCACCGGGGAGCTGTTTTTT.

This clone was counted between two and nine times. The V and J genes are TRBV25-1 and TRBJ1-4, with 7 bases that match TRBD1. CDR3 length equals 16 residues. Trimming at V came to 6 bases and at J to 0 bases, leaving 7 bases not matched to a gene. The germline V gene has CDR1 MGHDK and CDR2 SYGVNS. CDR3: CASSDGTEATNEKLFF. The CDR3 nucleotides read TGTGCCAGCAGCGACGGGACAGAAGCAACTAATGAAAAACTGTTTTTT.

This clone has only one observation. The chain recombines TRBV7-2 with TRBJ1-2; 7 bases agree with TRBD1. The junction had 7 bases not matched to a gene; V was cut back by 4 bases and J by 2 bases. The germline V gene encodes CDR1 SGHTA and CDR2 FQGNSA. The CDR3 covers 15 residues. CDR3 DNA: TGTGCCAGCAGCTCTATGACAGGGATAAACTATGGCTACACCTTC. This codes for CASSSMTGINYGYTF.

This clone is a singleton in its sample. This chain uses TRBV4-1 with TRBJ1-5; tentative D call: TRBD1 (5 bases). Trimming removed 4 bases at V and 3 bases at J, with 25 bases between. There are 19 residues in the CDR3. Germline V gives CDR1 MGHRA, CDR2 YSYEKL. The CDR3 sequence: CASSPGLLSRGIFNQPQHF. The CDR3 DNA follows: TGCGCCAGCAGCCCGGGACTGCTCTCTAGAGGGATATTCAATCAGCCCCAGCATTTT.

Here the CDR3 DNA reads TGTGCCAGCCAGGGAATTGGGTCGGCTGAAGCTTTCTTT. It is translated as CASQGIGSAEAFF. The rearrangement links TRBV2 to TRBJ1-1; TRBD1 might be the D (5 bases). V lost 8 bases and J 6 bases, leaving 16 bases between the germline ends. This CDR3 comprises 13 residues. Germline CDR1 reads SNHLY; CDR2 reads FYNNEI. Together with reference TRBV2 and TRBJ1-1, the CDR3 gives the full variable domain: EPEVTQTPSHQVTQMGQEVILRCVPISNHLYFYWYRQILGQKVEFLVSFYNNEISEKSEIFDDQFSVERPDGSNFTLKIRSTKLEDSAMYFCASQGIGSAEAFFGQGTRLTVV.

This clone was observed a single time. The chain employs TRBV30 and TRBJ2-3; 11 bases fit TRBD2. Germline V gene data show CDR1 as GTSNPN and CDR2 as SVGIG (reference sequence). The CDR3 covers 16 residues. The V and J ends lost 0 bases and 3 bases, in that order; junction bases with no gene match: 5. The CDR3 reads CAWSVLRTSGTDTQYF. The CDR3 DNA follows: TGTGCCTGGAGTGTACTTCGGACTAGCGGGACAGATACGCAGTATTTT.

Written as DNA, the CDR3 is TGTGCCAGCTCACCGAGCGCCAACCTTAACACCGGGGAGCTGTTTTTT. Its protein product is CASSPSANLNTGELFF. The chain has TRBV18 and TRBJ2-2; no clear D. CDR3 length: 16 amino acids. The V gene's germline CDR1 is KGHSH and CDR2 LQKENI. V was shortened by 3 bases and J by 2 bases, with 13 bases between the two germline ends.

The chain joins TRBV18 to TRBJ2-7; possible D gene TRBD1, 6 bases. The germline V gene encodes CDR1 KGHSH and CDR2 LQKENI. This CDR3 comprises 12 residues. V shed 6 bases and J shed 3 bases, with 9 bases lying between them. The CDR3 DNA reads as TGTGCCAGCTCGCAACAGGGCTACGAGCAGTACTTC. It specifies CASSQQGYEQYF.

The chain uses TRBV29-1 and TRBJ2-5; D possibly corresponds to TRBD2 (5 bases). CDR1 and CDR2 from the germline V gene are SQVTM and ANQGSEA. V shed 7 bases and J shed 5 bases, with 17 bases lying between them. This CDR3 is built from 13 residues. The CDR3 loop is CSAVRVRGETQYF. Here the CDR3 DNA reads TGCAGCGCTGTAAGGGTCCGAGGGGAGACCCAGTACTTC. The full variable domain, in which reference TRBV29-1 and TRBJ2-5 provide the parts outside the CDR3, is SAVISQKPSRDICQRGTSLTIQCQVDSQVTMMFWYRQQPGQSLTLIATANQGSEATYESGFVIDKFPISRPNLTFSTLTVSNMSPEDSSIYLCSAVRVRGETQYFGPGTRLLVL.

The chain employs TRBV11-3 and TRBJ2-1; 10 nucleotides match TRBD1. The CDR3 is made up of 14 amino acids. CDR1 is SGHNT, CDR2 YENEEA, per germline. The J segment lost 6 bases and the V segment lost 5 bases, leaving 4 bases of the junction unmatched. The CDR3 DNA reads as TGTGCCAGCAGCGCGACAGGGGGCATCAATGAGCAGTTCTTC. Its protein product is CASSATGGINEQFF.

The chain recombines TRBV2 with TRBJ2-7; 7 positions match TRBD2. This CDR3 has 15 residues. Germline V CDR1 and CDR2: SNHLY, FYNNEI. V was pared by 3 bases and J by 2 bases, with 7 bases of the junction left unmatched. Written as DNA, the CDR3 is TGTGCCAGCAGTGAGAGGTGGGAGGGAGCCTACGAGCAGTACTTC. This sequence encodes CASSERWEGAYEQYF. Complete variable domain (other parts from reference TRBV2 and TRBJ2-7): EPEVTQTPSHQVTQMGQEVILRCVPISNHLYFYWYRQILGQKVEFLVSFYNNEISEKSEIFDDQFSVERPDGSNFTLKIRSTKLEDSAMYFCASSERWEGAYEQYFGPGTRLTVT.

The CDR3: CASSGLAGGPLKYNEQFF. In DNA form, the CDR3 reads TGTGCCAGCAGTGGGCTAGCGGGGGGACCTCTAAAGTACAATGAGCAGTTCTTC. This rearrangement joins TRBV2 to TRBJ2-1; 11 positions match TRBD2. J lost 4 bases, V lost 4 bases, and 12 bases had no gene match. CDR1 is SNHLY, CDR2 FYNNEI, per germline. This CDR3 is built from 18 residues.

The rearrangement links TRBV11-2 to TRBJ1-6; D not resolved. The ends were cut back, 1 base at V and 7 bases at J, with 11 bases in the middle. There are 15 residues in the CDR3. CDR1 is SGHAT and CDR2 is FQNNGV in the germline V gene. Here the CDR3 DNA reads TGTGCCAGCAGCTTAGCGCGGACGGGAAATTCACCCCTCCACTTT. Amino acid sequence: CASSLARTGNSPLHF. Full variable domain (outside the CDR3, taken from reference TRBV11-2 and TRBJ1-6): EAGVAQSPRYKIIEKRQSVAFWCNPISGHATLYWYQQILGQGPKLLIQFQNNGVVDDSQLPKDRFSAERLKGVDSTLKIQPAKLEDSAVYLCASSLARTGNSPLHFGNGTRLTVT.

This clone was picked up a small number of times. V is TRBV19 and J is TRBJ1-6; D is possibly TRBD1 (5 bases). V lost 5 bases and J lost 6, with 11 bases in between. Germline V lookup: CDR1 LNHDA, CDR2 SQIVND (reference sequence). This CDR3 region has 14 residues. In DNA, the CDR3 is TGTGCCAGTAGTCCCCAGGGCCCTAATTCACCCCTCCACTTT. As protein: CASSPQGPNSPLHF.

The V gene is TRBV5-1, the J gene TRBJ2-3; D remains unclear. The CDR3 is made up of 20 amino acids. V was pared by 0 bases and J by 2 bases, with 25 bases between. The germline V gene has CDR1 SGHRS and CDR2 YFSETQ. CDR3 DNA: TGCGCCAGCAGCTTGGATGGAAGTCTGACAACTTTAGGCCTCACAGATACGCAGTATTTT. Translation: CASSLDGSLTTLGLTDTQYF. Full variable domain (remainder filled in from reference TRBV5-1 and TRBJ2-3): KAGVTQTPRYLIKTRGQQVTLSCSPISGHRSVSWYQQTPGQGLQFLFEYFSETQRNKGNFPGRFSGRQFSNSRSEMNVSTLELGDSALYLCASSLDGSLTTLGLTDTQYFGPGTRLTVL.

This CDR3 is CASSFQGVGTEAFF. The CDR3 DNA reads TGTGCCAGCAGCTTTCAGGGGGTTGGCACTGAAGCTTTCTTT. The genes are TRBV7-9 and TRBJ1-1; TRBD1 agrees at 7 bases. Unmatched junction bases numbered 5, after V lost 3 bases and J lost 4 bases. This CDR3 is 14 amino acids long. In germline, CDR1 is SEHNR, CDR2 FQNEAQ (reference sequence).

This clone was seen a single time. This sequence joins TRBV11-3 and TRBJ2-2, with a weak D call TRBD2 (6 bases). Germline V gene data show CDR1 as SGHNT and CDR2 as YENEEA. This CDR3 is built from 16 residues. The germline V and J ends were trimmed by 1 base and 6 bases, with 15 bases remaining between them. CDR3 residues: CASSLVRTTSPGELFF. The CDR3 DNA follows: TGTGCCAGCAGCTTAGTTCGGACTACATCTCCCGGGGAGCTGTTTTTT. The whole variable domain, remainder taken from reference TRBV11-3 and TRBJ2-2, is EAGVVQSPRYKIIEKKQPVAFWCNPISGHNTLYWYLQNLGQGPELLIRYENEEAVDDSQLPKDRFSAERLKGVDSTLKIQPAELGDSAVYLCASSLVRTTSPGELFFGEGSRLTVL.

The chain uses TRBV4-3 and TRBJ2-5, with 8 nucleotides matching TRBD2. The CDR3 is made up of 16 amino acids. From germline, CDR1 is LGHNA and CDR2 YSLEER. The V and J ends lost 0 bases and 4 bases, in that order; junction bases with no gene match: 7. For the CDR3, the DNA is TGCGCCAGCAGCCAAGATCAATTAGCGGGGAGAGAGACCCAGTACTTC. Protein product: CASSQDQLAGRETQYF.

The CDR3 nucleotides read TGCGCCAGCAGCCAAGTGCCAGGGCGTCGCGAGGTAGCTTTCTTT. Its translation: CASSQVPGRREVAFF. The chain links TRBV4-1 to TRBJ1-1; a weak D match, TRBD1 (5 bases). Germline V gene lookup returns CDR1 MGHRA and CDR2 YSYEKL. The CDR3 sequence is 15 residues long. The V gene lost 1 base and the J gene lost 10 bases, with 19 bases spanning the gap.

The chain combines TRBV16 with TRBJ1-2; possibly TRBD1 for D (6 bases). Per the germline V gene, CDR1 is KGHSY and CDR2 is FQNENV. V lost 2 bases and J lost 6, with 13 bases in between. The CDR3 consists of 14 residues. The CDR3 coding sequence is TGTGCCAGCAGCCAAAGTATTACAGGGCATGGCTACACCTTC. It encodes CASSQSITGHGYTF.

The rearrangement joins TRBV7-9 to TRBJ2-2, with 9 bases matching TRBD1. The CDR3 extends over 14 amino acids. Per the germline V gene, CDR1 is SEHNR and CDR2 is FQNEAQ (reference sequence). The junction had 5 bases not matched to a gene; V was cut back by 5 bases and J by 7 bases. The CDR3 here is CASSITGGIGELFF. CDR3 DNA sequence: TGTGCCAGCAGCATTACAGGGGGCATCGGGGAGCTGTTTTTT.

The chain combines TRBV29-1 with TRBJ1-2; TRBD1 might be the D (6 bases). The CDR3 has 13 amino acids. CDR1 and CDR2 from the germline V gene are SQVTM and ANQGSEA. Trimming removed 6 bases from V and 0 bases from J, with 11 bases in between. CDR3 nucleotides: TGCAGCGTAACCGGGACATCTAACTATGGCTACACCTTC. Translation: CSVTGTSNYGYTF.

The chain links TRBV2 to TRBJ2-5, with D possibly being TRBD1 (5 bases). CDR3 length: 13 amino acids. CDR1 and CDR2 from the germline V gene are SNHLY and FYNNEI. Trimming left V 8 bases short and J 5 bases short, with 15 bases between. The CDR3 nucleotides read TGTGCCAGCGGCCCCCAGGGTGAGGAGACCCAGTACTTC. Its protein product is CASGPQGEETQYF.

The chain recombines TRBV5-1 with TRBJ2-6; 7 nucleotides line up with TRBD1. The CDR3 contains 17 residues. The J segment lost 1 base and the V segment lost 0 bases, leaving 4 bases of the junction unmatched. Germline lookup yields CDR1 SGHRS and CDR2 YFSETQ. In DNA, the CDR3 is TGCGCCAGCAGCTTGGAAGGGGGCCGATCTGGGGCCAACGTCCTGACTTTC. This translates into CASSLEGGRSGANVLTF. Together with reference TRBV5-1 and TRBJ2-6, the CDR3 gives the full variable domain: KAGVTQTPRYLIKTRGQQVTLSCSPISGHRSVSWYQQTPGQGLQFLFEYFSETQRNKGNFPGRFSGRQFSNSRSEMNVSTLELGDSALYLCASSLEGGRSGANVLTFGAGSRLTVL.

This chain uses TRBV7-2 with TRBJ1-5, with TRBD1 as a possible D gene (6 bases). The CDR3 is 15 amino acids. The V gene's germline CDR1 is SGHTA and CDR2 FQGNSA. V was pared by 2 bases and J by 6 bases, with 14 bases between. The CDR3 here is CASSLKAAGAQPQHF. The CDR3 nucleotides are TGTGCCAGCAGCTTAAAAGCCGCAGGGGCTCAGCCCCAGCATTTT.

Turning to this clone: Other DNA variants within this sample encode the same CDR3. The chain couples TRBV5-1 to TRBJ2-1; D is perhaps TRBD2 (6 bases). Trimming removed 0 bases from V and 1 base from J, with 8 bases in between. The CDR3 is made up of 15 amino acids. CDR1 is SGHRS, CDR2 YFSETQ, per germline. CDR3 protein: CASSLDGGSYNEQFF. The CDR3 nucleotides are TGCGCCAGCAGCTTGGACGGGGGTTCCTACAATGAGCAGTTCTTC.

J is TRBJ1-5 and V is TRBV15; no clear D gene. Deletions cut 0 bases from V and 3 bases from J, with 12 bases between. The CDR3 sequence is 16 residues long. Germline V lookup: CDR1 LNHNV, CDR2 YYDKDF (reference sequence). CDR3 nucleotides: TGTGCCACCAGCAGAGATGAAACGAGGCTCAATCAGCCCCAGCATTTT. Protein product: CATSRDETRLNQPQHF.